This T cell receptor (beta chain) is drawn from a study of radiation and T cells in renal cell carcinoma. This clone showed up just a few times. Its antigen remains unknown. The protocol was immunoSEQ multiplex PCR, while the TCRdb copy is restricted to in-frame clones and leaves out a portion. Among tens of thousands of clones listed, more than 60% were seen once. The time point: blood 4 weeks post-SBRT, at nephrectomy. Treatment denoted: 15 Gy SBRT to primary tumor, nephrectomy 4 weeks later. This renal cell carcinoma was of the clear cell type. The ends were cut back, 3 bases at V and 0 bases at J, with 9 bases in the middle. This CDR3 has 15 residues. Germline CDR1 reads MNHNS; CDR2 reads SASEGT. Study observations and caveats: From baseline, blood top tumor clonotypes peaked at 2 weeks post-radiation. Baseline intratumoral clonotype presence is unknown without pretreatment biopsies.

The receptor comes from a man aged 55 to 69 with renal cell carcinoma. The source material was blood, sampled from a patient whose treatment included radiotherapy and nephrectomy. This chain uses TRBV6-1 with TRBJ1-3; D is uncertain. This CDR3 reads CASSDPPSSGNTIYF. The CDR3 DNA follows: TGTGCCAGCAGTGACCCCCCGAGCTCTGGAAACACCATATATTTT.